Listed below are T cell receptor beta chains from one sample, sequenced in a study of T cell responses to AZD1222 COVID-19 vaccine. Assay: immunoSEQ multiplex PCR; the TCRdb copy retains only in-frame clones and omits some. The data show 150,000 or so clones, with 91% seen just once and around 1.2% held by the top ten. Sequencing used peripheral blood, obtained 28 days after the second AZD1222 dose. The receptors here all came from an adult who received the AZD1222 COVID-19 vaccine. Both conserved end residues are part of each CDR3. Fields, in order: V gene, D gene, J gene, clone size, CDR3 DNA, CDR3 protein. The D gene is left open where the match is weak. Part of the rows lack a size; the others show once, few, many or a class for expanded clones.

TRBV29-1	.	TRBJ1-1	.	TGCAGCGTTACGGTGTCAGGGGCTTGGAACACTGAAGCTTTCTTT	CSVTVSGAWNTEAFF
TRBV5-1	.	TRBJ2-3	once	TGCGCCAGCAGCTTGGAACAGAACACAGATACGCAGTATTTT	CASSLEQNTDTQYF
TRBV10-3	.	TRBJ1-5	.	TGTGCCATCAGTGAGTCGCGGGGTAGCGGTCAGCCCCAGCATTTT	CAISESRGSGQPQHF
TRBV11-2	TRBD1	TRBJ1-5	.	TGTGCCAGCAGCTTAGAAGCAGGGGGCTCTCAGCCCCAGCATTTT	CASSLEAGGSQPQHF
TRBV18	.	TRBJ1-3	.	TGTGCCAGCTCGTCCCAGGGCCTCTCTGGAAACACCATATATTTT	CASSSQGLSGNTIYF
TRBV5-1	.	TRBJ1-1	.	TGCGCCAGCAGCTCCACGGGGATAGAAGCTTTCTTT	CASSSTGIEAFF
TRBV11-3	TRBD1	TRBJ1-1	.	TGTGCCAGCAGCCCCTCGACAGGGTCCCCTGAAGCTTTCTTT	CASSPSTGSPEAFF
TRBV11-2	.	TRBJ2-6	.	TGTGCCAGCAGAAGTCCGGCTACTGGGGCCAACGTCCTGACTTTC	CASRSPATGANVLTF
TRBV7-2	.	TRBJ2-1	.	TGTGCCAGCAGTTATCAGGGCGGCGCCGGTGAGCAGTTCTTC	CASSYQGGAGEQFF
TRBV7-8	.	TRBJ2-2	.	TGTGCCAGCAGCTTTGGGGGGCTCTCGGTGGGCACCGGGGAGCTGTTTTTT	CASSFGGLSVGTGELFF
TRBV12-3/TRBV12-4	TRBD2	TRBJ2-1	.	TGTGCCAGCAGTTTTCTAGCGGGGGTGCAGTTCTTC	CASSFLAGVQFF
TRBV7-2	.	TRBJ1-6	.	TGTGCCAGCAGCTTAGAGGCATCCTCCAGCGGACCCCTCCACTTT	CASSLEASSSGPLHF
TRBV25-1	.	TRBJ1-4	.	TGTGCCAGCAGTGAAAGGGGAGCAACTAATGAAAAACTGTTTTTT	CASSERGATNEKLFF
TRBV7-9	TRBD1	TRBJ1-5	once	TGTGCCAGCAGCTCGGGACAGGGGGGATATCAGCCCCAGCATTTT	CASSSGQGGYQPQHF
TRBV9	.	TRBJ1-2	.	TGTGCCAGCAGCTCGGACAAAAACTATGGCTACACCTTC	CASSSDKNYGYTF
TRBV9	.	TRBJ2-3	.	TGTGCCAGCAGCGTACAGGGTACCACGCAGTATTTT	CASSVQGTTQYF